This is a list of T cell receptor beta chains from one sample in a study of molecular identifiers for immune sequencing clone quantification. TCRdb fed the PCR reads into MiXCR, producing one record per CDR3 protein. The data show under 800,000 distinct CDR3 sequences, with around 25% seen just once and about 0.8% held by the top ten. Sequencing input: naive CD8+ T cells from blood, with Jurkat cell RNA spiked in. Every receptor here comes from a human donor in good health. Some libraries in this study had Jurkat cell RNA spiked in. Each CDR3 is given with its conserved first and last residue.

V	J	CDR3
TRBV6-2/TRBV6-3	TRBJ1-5	CASSINPGTGIFSNQPQHF
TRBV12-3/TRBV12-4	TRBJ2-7	CASSFSSGQGANEQYF
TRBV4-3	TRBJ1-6	CASSPITQGRSPLHF
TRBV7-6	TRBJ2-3	CASGATLVDTDTQYF
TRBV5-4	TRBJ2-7	CASSTPDSSSAHEQYF
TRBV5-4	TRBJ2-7	CASSPFRGASYEQYF
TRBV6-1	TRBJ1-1	CASSEFGRNTEAFF
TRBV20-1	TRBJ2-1	CSARGRDRSNEQFF
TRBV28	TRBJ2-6	CASSNLQGAWGANVLTF
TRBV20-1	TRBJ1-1	CSARSDSTNTEAFF
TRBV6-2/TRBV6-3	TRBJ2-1	CAIAGTSTYNEQFF
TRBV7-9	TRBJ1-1	CASSLDPWTEAFF
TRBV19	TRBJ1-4	CASTQYRGQGDEKLFF
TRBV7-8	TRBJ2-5	CASSLVARGHQETQYF
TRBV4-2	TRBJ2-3	CASSQAEGRPLGQYF
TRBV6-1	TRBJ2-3	CASSDPSGAYTDTQYF
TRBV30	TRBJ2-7	CAWSAGIGEQCF
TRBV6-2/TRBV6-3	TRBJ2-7	CASSYSSYMTYEQYF
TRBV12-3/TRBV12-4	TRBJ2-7	CASRLTGPSYEQYF
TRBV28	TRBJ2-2	CASSFVGNTGELFF